These T cell receptor beta chains were read from a single sample in a study of Ad26.COV2.S vaccination and SARS-CoV-2 variants. TCRdb's table, derived via immunoSEQ multiplex PCR, lists solely in-frame clones and lacks some. The sample consists of about 480,000 clones, 70% to 90% of them appearing once. Source: peripheral blood, taken in a trial of Ad26.COV2.S vaccine versus placebo. The receptors were sampled from a person aged 18-65 years who received the Ad26.COV2.S COVID-19 vaccine or a placebo. Each CDR3 is given with its conserved first and last residue. The D gene is left open where the match is weak. Rows give clone size only sometimes, using once, few, many, or a class for an expanded clone.

clone_size j_call d_call v_call cdr3_nt cdr3_aa
- TRBJ2-4 - TRBV3-1/TRBV3-2 TGTGCCAGCAGCCCTCCGGGGGCCAAAAACATTCAGTACTTC CASSPPGAKNIQYF
- TRBJ2-1 - TRBV5-1 TGCGCCAGCAGCTTGGAGTCTAGCCGGCAGTTCTTC CASSLESSRQFF
- TRBJ2-7 - TRBV9 TGTGCCAGCAGCGTAGCGGTAGCAGGGTCCTACGAGCAGTACTTC CASSVAVAGSYEQYF
- TRBJ2-1 TRBD1 TRBV7-2 TGTGCCAGCAGCCCGGACAGGGGGCGCTTTGTTGAGCAGTTCTTC CASSPDRGRFVEQFF
- TRBJ2-7 - TRBV11-2 TGTGCCAGCAGCACGTTGAGAGGGCCCATCCACGAGCAGTACTTC CASSTLRGPIHEQYF
- TRBJ2-5 TRBD1 TRBV7-8 TGTGCCAGCAGCACAAGGACAGGGCGTGAGACCCAGTACTTC CASSTRTGRETQYF
- TRBJ2-3 - TRBV3-1/TRBV3-2 TGTGCCAGCAGCCAAGATCTTGTGAGCGGGAGCACAGATACGCAGTATTTT CASSQDLVSGSTDTQYF
- TRBJ2-3 - TRBV18 TGTGCCAGCTCGCGAGCGGCGGGAAACCCAAGAACAGATACGCAGTATTTT CASSRAAGNPRTDTQYF
- TRBJ1-5 - TRBV12-3/TRBV12-4 TGTGCCAGCACTATCCATGGGCATCAGCCCCAGCATTTT CASTIHGHQPQHF
- TRBJ1-1 - TRBV5-8 TGTGCCAGCAGCTTGGTGACTGAAGCTTTCTTT CASSLVTEAFF
- TRBJ1-1 - TRBV29-1 TGCAGCGTACTGGGGCAGGGGTCTCTGAACACTGAAGCTTTCTTT CSVLGQGSLNTEAFF
- TRBJ2-2 - TRBV7-8 TGTGCCAGCAGCTTACCTCTACGTGGGAGAGACACCGGGGAGCTGTTTTTT CASSLPLRGRDTGELFF
few TRBJ2-1 TRBD2 TRBV27 TGTGCCAGCAGTTCCCCCTGGGCTAGCGGATACAATGAGCAGTTCTTC CASSSPWASGYNEQFF
- TRBJ1-2 - TRBV7-2 TGTGCCAGCAGCGGGGACTATGGCTACACCTTC CASSGDYGYTF
- TRBJ2-2 - TRBV24-1 TGTGCCACCCGTAGCAGGGTGAACACCGGGGAGCTGTTTTTT CATRSRVNTGELFF